The rows below give T cell receptor beta chains drawn from one sample of a study of tissue T cells after allogeneic stem cell transplantation. Assay: immunoSEQ multiplex PCR; the TCRdb copy retains only in-frame clones and omits some. The sample lists roughly 25,000 clones; less than 85% were seen once. Sequences were derived from tissue from the ileum, sampled at autopsy. These receptors came from a female donor over 55 with lung cancer. Both conserved end residues are part of each CDR3. A D gene is named only where the DNA matches it firmly. The size of a clone is reported for some rows only, either as once, few or many, or as a class for expanded clones.

j_gene	abundance	d_gene	v_gene	CDR3aa	CDR3nt
TRBJ2-1	-	TRBD2	TRBV4-3	CASSQAPSGGPSNEQFF	TGCGCCAGCAGCCAAGCTCCTAGCGGGGGGCCCAGCAATGAGCAGTTCTTC
TRBJ1-5	-	-	TRBV2	CASSEALGSHQPQHF	TGTGCCAGCAGTGAAGCCCTCGGCAGCCATCAGCCCCAGCATTTT
TRBJ1-5	-	-	TRBV7-6	CASSLVGGLGTNQPQHF	TGTGCCAGCAGCTTAGTAGGGGGACTAGGGACGAATCAGCCCCAGCATTTT
TRBJ2-5	-	TRBD2	TRBV14	CASSQGYLAGRETQYF	TGTGCCAGCAGCCAAGGATACTTAGCGGGACGGGAGACCCAGTACTTC
TRBJ1-2	-	-	TRBV7-9	CASSGRGREDGYTF	TGTGCCAGCAGCGGTAGGGGCAGGGAGGATGGCTACACCTTC
TRBJ1-3	few	-	TRBV2	CASSEWDQNSAF	TGTGCCAGCAGTGAATGGGACCAAAATAGCGCCTTT
TRBJ1-2	-	-	TRBV28	CASSAGHLYGYTF	TGTGCCAGCAGCGCGGGACATCTTTATGGCTACACCTTC
TRBJ1-5	-	-	TRBV9	CASSVGQVNQPQHF	TGTGCCAGCAGCGTCGGGCAGGTCAATCAGCCCCAGCATTTT
TRBJ1-6	-	TRBD1	TRBV19	CASSGGQGTSPLHF	TGTGCCAGTAGTGGGGGACAGGGTACTTCACCCCTCCACTTT
TRBJ1-5	few	TRBD1	TRBV4-1	CASSQGVWTGGSNQPQHF	TGCGCCAGCAGCCAAGGGGTATGGACAGGCGGGAGCAATCAGCCCCAGCATTTT
TRBJ2-3	-	-	TRBV7-3	CASSLTLPSDTQYF	TGTGCCAGCAGCTTAACGTTACCATCAGATACGCAGTATTTT
TRBJ2-4	-	-	TRBV6-5	CATKAGDIQYF	TGTGCCACCAAGGCCGGGGACATTCAGTACTTC